This TCR beta chain originates from a study of blood T cell repertoires in COVID-19. Study summary: T cells, B-cell-depleted T cells, or PBMCs supplied cDNA or gDNA.

Produced via immunoSEQ multiplex PCR; TCRdb's table is partial and in-frame only. The table includes fewer than 400,000 clones, about nine tenths detected once. Assignments of participants to cohorts depended upon their own reported clinical history. Recovered participants had two consecutive negative NP/OP PCR tests, healthcare professional clearance, or symptom resolution. V trimming: 6 bases; J trimming: 4 bases; junction bases outside the gene matches: 11. CDR3 length: 15 amino acids. The V gene's germline CDR1 is MNHEY and CDR2 SVGAGI. Specimen: PBMCs or T cells enriched from blood (not recorded which). The clonotype originates from a woman between 18 and 29 years old who had recovered from COVID-19. This rearrangement joins TRBV6-5 to TRBJ1-2, with TRBD1 matching over 7 bases. CDR3: CASSLSPGQIYGYTF. The CDR3 nucleotides read TGTGCCAGCAGCTTAAGCCCGGGACAGATCTATGGCTACACCTTC.